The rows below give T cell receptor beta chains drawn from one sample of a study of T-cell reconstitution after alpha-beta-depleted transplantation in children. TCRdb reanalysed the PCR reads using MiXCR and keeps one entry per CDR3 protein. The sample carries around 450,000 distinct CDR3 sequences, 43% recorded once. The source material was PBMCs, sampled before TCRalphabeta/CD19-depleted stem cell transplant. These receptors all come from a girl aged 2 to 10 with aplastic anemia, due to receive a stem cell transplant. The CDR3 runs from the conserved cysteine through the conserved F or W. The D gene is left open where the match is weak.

CDR3aa: CSASAFVGGAPFEQYF
v_gene: TRBV20-1
d_gene: -
j_gene: TRBJ2-7

CDR3aa: CASSLSRDSIYEQYF
v_gene: TRBV7-9
d_gene: -
j_gene: TRBJ2-7

CDR3aa: CSARERGDNEQFF
v_gene: TRBV20-1
d_gene: -
j_gene: TRBJ2-1

CDR3aa: CASSRDGRPDTDTQYF
v_gene: TRBV12-3/TRBV12-4
d_gene: TRBD2
j_gene: TRBJ2-3

CDR3aa: CASSYGGSGYQETQYF
v_gene: TRBV6-5
d_gene: TRBD2
j_gene: TRBJ2-5

CDR3aa: CSARFRASTPLHF
v_gene: TRBV20-1
d_gene: -
j_gene: TRBJ1-6

CDR3aa: CASRPRETQYF
v_gene: TRBV12-2
d_gene: -
j_gene: TRBJ2-5

CDR3aa: CASSSLDGSTDTQYF
v_gene: TRBV28
d_gene: -
j_gene: TRBJ2-3

CDR3aa: CSVEDRFGTGSYEQYF
v_gene: TRBV29-1
d_gene: TRBD1
j_gene: TRBJ2-7

CDR3aa: CASSTPTSGRLYEQYF
v_gene: TRBV28
d_gene: TRBD2
j_gene: TRBJ2-7

CDR3aa: CSATRLAGDRKNYNEQFF
v_gene: TRBV20-1
d_gene: TRBD2
j_gene: TRBJ2-1

CDR3aa: CASNPGQEIGGYTF
v_gene: TRBV12-3/TRBV12-4
d_gene: TRBD1
j_gene: TRBJ1-2

CDR3aa: CSASRQAVETQYF
v_gene: TRBV20-1
d_gene: -
j_gene: TRBJ2-5

CDR3aa: CASSLGLVNEQFF
v_gene: TRBV7-8
d_gene: -
j_gene: TRBJ2-1

CDR3aa: CSARDRSGAYNEQFF
v_gene: TRBV20-1
d_gene: -
j_gene: TRBJ2-1

CDR3aa: CASSLPGLTNNEQFF
v_gene: TRBV25-1
d_gene: -
j_gene: TRBJ2-1

CDR3aa: CASSYRETRQYF
v_gene: TRBV28
d_gene: -
j_gene: TRBJ2-7

CDR3aa: CASSEGRNSYGYTF
v_gene: TRBV6-1
d_gene: -
j_gene: TRBJ1-2

CDR3aa: CASSLVGVGATDTQYF
v_gene: TRBV7-3
d_gene: -
j_gene: TRBJ2-3

CDR3aa: CASSMGIRGYTF
v_gene: TRBV5-6
d_gene: -
j_gene: TRBJ1-2

CDR3aa: CSAPSRGYEQYF
v_gene: TRBV20-1
d_gene: -
j_gene: TRBJ2-7

CDR3aa: CASSLGTGYEKLFF
v_gene: TRBV5-6
d_gene: TRBD1
j_gene: TRBJ1-4

CDR3aa: CASSDFSGSRTDTQYF
v_gene: TRBV19
d_gene: TRBD2
j_gene: TRBJ2-3

CDR3aa: CISVPEAYMTSGSVFPDTQYF
v_gene: TRBV7-5
d_gene: -
j_gene: TRBJ2-3

CDR3aa: CASSRSGSNIQYF
v_gene: TRBV6-1
d_gene: -
j_gene: TRBJ2-4

CDR3aa: CASSRSSGPKYEKLFF
v_gene: TRBV28
d_gene: -
j_gene: TRBJ1-4

CDR3aa: CASSPGLAGSSYNEQFF
v_gene: TRBV5-1
d_gene: TRBD2
j_gene: TRBJ2-1

CDR3aa: CASSLSPGTEAFF
v_gene: TRBV5-1
d_gene: -
j_gene: TRBJ1-1

CDR3aa: CASSAGTNNEQFF
v_gene: TRBV9
d_gene: -
j_gene: TRBJ2-1

CDR3aa: CASSYSGLAGTDTQYF
v_gene: TRBV6-5
d_gene: TRBD2
j_gene: TRBJ2-3

CDR3aa: CASSQPDEDRVLSYNEQFF
v_gene: TRBV14
d_gene: -
j_gene: TRBJ2-1

CDR3aa: CASSSLAGNYNEQFF
v_gene: TRBV11-2
d_gene: TRBD2
j_gene: TRBJ2-1

CDR3aa: CASTLRGTNTGELFF
v_gene: TRBV28
d_gene: -
j_gene: TRBJ2-2

CDR3aa: CASSVAAGERTGELFF
v_gene: TRBV9
d_gene: TRBD2
j_gene: TRBJ2-2

CDR3aa: CASSLQAGLAKNIQYF
v_gene: TRBV3-1
d_gene: TRBD2
j_gene: TRBJ2-4